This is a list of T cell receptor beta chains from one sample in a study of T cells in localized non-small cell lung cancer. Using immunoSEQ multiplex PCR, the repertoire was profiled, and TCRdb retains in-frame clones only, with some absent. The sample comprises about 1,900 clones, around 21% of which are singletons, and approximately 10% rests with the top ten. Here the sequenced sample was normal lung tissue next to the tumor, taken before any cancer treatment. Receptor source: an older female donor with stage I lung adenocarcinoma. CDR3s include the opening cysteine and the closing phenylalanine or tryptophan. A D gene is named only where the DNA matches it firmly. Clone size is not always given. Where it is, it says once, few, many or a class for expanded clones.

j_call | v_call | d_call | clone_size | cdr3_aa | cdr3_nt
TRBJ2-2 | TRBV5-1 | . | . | CASSLSAGTYTGELFF | TGCGCCAGCAGCTTGTCGGCAGGAACTTACACCGGGGAGCTGTTTTTT
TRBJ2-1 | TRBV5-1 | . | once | CASSWDPTGALEQFF | TGCGCCAGCAGCTGGGACCCTACGGGAGCTCTTGAGCAGTTCTTC
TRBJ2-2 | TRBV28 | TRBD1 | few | CASSAGRTGAGELFF | TGTGCCAGCAGTGCCGGCCGGACAGGGGCCGGGGAGCTGTTTTTT
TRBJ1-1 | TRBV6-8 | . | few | CAISPSREGGTEAFF | TGTGCCATCAGCCCCTCGAGAGAGGGGGGTACTGAAGCTTTCTTT
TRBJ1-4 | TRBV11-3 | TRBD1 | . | CASSLQGVNEKLFF | TGTGCCAGCAGCTTACAGGGGGTGAATGAAAAACTGTTTTTT
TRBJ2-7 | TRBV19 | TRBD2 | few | CASSIPTSGGAYEQYF | TGTGCCAGTAGTATCCCAACTAGCGGAGGGGCCTACGAGCAGTACTTC
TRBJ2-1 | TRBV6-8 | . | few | CASSPQGSSYNEQFF | TGTGCCAGCAGCCCTCAGGGGAGCTCCTACAATGAGCAGTTCTTC
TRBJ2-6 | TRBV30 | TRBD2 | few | CAWSTSGSSGANVLTF | TGTGCCTGGAGTACTAGCGGGAGTTCTGGGGCCAACGTCCTGACTTTC
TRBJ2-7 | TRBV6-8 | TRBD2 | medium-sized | CASMREGGGIYEQYF | TGTGCCAGCATGCGGGAGGGAGGGGGAATCTACGAGCAGTACTTC
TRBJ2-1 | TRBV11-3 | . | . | CASSRTSLHHSYNEQFF | TGTGCCAGCAGCCGTACTAGCCTCCACCACTCCTACAATGAGCAGTTCTTC
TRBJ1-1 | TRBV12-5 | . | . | CASNIGMNTEAFF | TGTGCCAGCAACATAGGTATGAACACTGAAGCTTTCTTT
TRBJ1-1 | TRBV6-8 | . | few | CASSYVVTEAFF | TGTGCCAGCAGTTACGTTGTCACTGAAGCTTTCTTT